Below are 19 T cell receptor beta chains sequenced from a single sample in a study of blood T cell repertoires in COVID-19. The method was immunoSEQ multiplex PCR; TCRdb's version includes in-frame clones alone and lacks a portion of them. The table has under 250,000 clones, 81% seen once; the top ten hold around 9%. Sequences were obtained from PBMCs or T cells enriched from blood (not recorded which). All receptors derive from a woman between 45 and 65 years old with acute COVID-19.

This chain joins TRBV13 and TRBJ2-7, with TRBD1 matching 9 bases. CDR1 PRHDT and CDR2 FYEKMQ come from the germline V gene (reference sequence). This CDR3 spans 16 amino acids. Unmatched junction bases numbered 8, after V lost 4 bases and J lost 1 base. CDR3 loop: CASSSSWGQGSYEQYF. In DNA, the CDR3 is TGTGCCAGCAGCTCAAGCTGGGGACAGGGTTCCTACGAGCAGTACTTC.

The gene calls are TRBV28 and TRBJ1-5, with no clear D. Germline CDR1 is MDHEN and CDR2 is SYDVKM. The CDR3 is 12 residues long. Trimming cost V 5 bases and J 9 bases, with 11 bases left between them. The CDR3 sequence: CASSVIEWPQHF. CDR3 sequence (DNA): TGTGCCAGCAGTGTAATAGAGTGGCCCCAGCATTTT.

The chain joins TRBV3-1 (or the pseudogene TRBV3-2) to TRBJ2-5, with 10 bases lining up with TRBD2. The CDR3 extends over 17 amino acids. The ends lost 0 bases at V and 0 bases at J; junction bases unmatched: 4. The germline gives CDR1 LGHDT, CDR2 YNNKEL (reference sequence). The CDR3 loop is CASSQDRLAGYQETQYF. CDR3 bases: TGTGCCAGCAGCCAAGACCGACTAGCGGGTTACCAAGAGACCCAGTACTTC.

This clone showed up just once. The chain employs TRBV28 and TRBJ2-2, with D maybe TRBD2 (5 bases). V was clipped by 4 bases and J by 5 bases, with 26 bases between them. The CDR3 is 19 amino acids. Germline CDR1 MDHEN, CDR2 SYDVKM. CDR3 nucleotides: TGTGCCAGCAGTTCCCCGGGATTAACTGTTAAAGAAGGAACCGGGGAGCTGTTTTTT. Amino acids: CASSSPGLTVKEGTGELFF.

This clone was counted ten times or more. V is TRBV12-3 or TRBV12-4 and J is TRBJ2-7; D gene uncertain. The germline V and J ends were trimmed by 2 bases and 6 bases, with 11 bases remaining between them. The length of the CDR3 is 13 residues. The CDR3 region is CASSLQRFREQYF. CDR3 bases: TGTGCCAGCAGTTTACAACGGTTCCGCGAGCAGTACTTC.

The chain has TRBV28 and TRBJ1-2; the D is unclear. CDR1 and CDR2 from the germline V gene are MDHEN and SYDVKM. This CDR3 is 12 amino acids long. Trimming cost V 6 bases and J 7 bases, with 12 bases left between them. For the CDR3, the DNA is TGTGCCAGCAGATCGCCTTTGGCTGGCTACACCTTC. This sequence encodes CASRSPLAGYTF.

The chain uses TRBV27 and TRBJ2-7; 10 nucleotides align to TRBD2. Germline V gene lookup returns CDR1 MNHEY and CDR2 SMNVEV (reference sequence). The V and J ends lost 4 bases and 5 bases, in that order; junction bases with no gene match: 5. The CDR3 covers 14 residues. The CDR3 DNA sequence: TGTGCCAGCAGTTGGGCTAGCGGGAGAAACGAGCAGTACTTC. Translation: CASSWASGRNEQYF.

The rearrangement joins TRBV7-6 to TRBJ2-1; 12 bases are a match to TRBD2. J gave up 5 bases and V 5 bases, and 13 bases lay outside the gene matches. The germline CDR1 and CDR2 sequences are SGHVS and FNYEAQ. The CDR3 is 18 residues long. CDR3 DNA: TGTGCCAGCAGCCAACACCCGCCGACTAGCGGGGGAGACAATGAGCAGTTCTTC. As protein: CASSQHPPTSGGDNEQFF. The complete variable domain, with remaining parts taken from reference TRBV7-6 and TRBJ2-1, reads GAGVSQSPRYKVTKRGQDVALRCDPISGHVSLYWYRQALGQGPEFLTYFNYEAQQDKSGLPNDRFSAERPEGSISTLTIQRTEQRDSAMYRCASSQHPPTSGGDNEQFFGPGTRLTVL.

The chain links TRBV7-8 to TRBJ2-1; 10 bases align to TRBD1. J lost 9 bases, V lost 0 bases, and 5 bases had no gene match. Germline assignment: CDR1 SGHVS and CDR2 FQNEAQ. This CDR3 spans 15 amino acids. CDR3 sequence (DNA): TGTGCCAGCAGCTTAGCGCCTGGGACAGGGGTTGAGCAGTTCTTC. It is translated as CASSLAPGTGVEQFF.

Details on this clone: The junction departs from the called germline gene at one end, perhaps through a read error. This chain connects TRBV28 to TRBJ2-5, with TRBD2 matching over 16 bases. Germline lookup yields CDR1 MDHEN and CDR2 SYDVKM. This CDR3 is built from 17 residues. Here the CDR3 reads CASSLLGTSGGARYWNF. The CDR3 bases are TGTGCCAGCAGTTTACTCGGGACTAGCGGGGGGGCCCGTTACTGGAACTTC.

V usage is TRBV28 and J usage is TRBJ1-1, with D possibly being TRBD1 (5 bases). The CDR3 has 14 amino acids. The germline V and J ends were trimmed by 7 bases and 0 bases, with 12 bases remaining between them. Per germline, CDR1 MDHEN and CDR2 SYDVKM. CDR3 sequence reads: CASNTLTVNTEAFF. The CDR3 DNA follows: TGTGCCAGCAATACCCTGACAGTGAACACTGAAGCTTTCTTT.

The sample holds a few counts of this clone. This rearrangement joins TRBV20-1 to TRBJ1-5, with D possibly matching TRBD1 (6 bases). This CDR3 has 13 residues. V lost 3 bases, J lost 5 bases, and 11 bases lay in between. Germline CDR1 DFQATT, CDR2 SNEGSKA (reference sequence). The CDR3 protein is CSASRGLDQPQHF. DNA for the CDR3: TGCAGTGCTAGTAGGGGGTTGGATCAGCCCCAGCATTTT.

J is TRBJ2-7 and V is TRBV28, with TRBD2 matching 12 bases. The CDR3 loop spans 18 amino acids. The germline V gene encodes CDR1 MDHEN and CDR2 SYDVKM. Germline trimming cut 2 bases from V and 0 bases from J; bases unmatched to any gene: 8. The CDR3 DNA sequence: TGTGCCAGCAGTTTACAGCTAGGACTAGCGGGATTCTCCTACGAGCAGTACTTC. Translated, it gives CASSLQLGLAGFSYEQYF.

The CDR3 DNA follows: TGTGCCAGCAGTTCCCGGGGGAGCGGGAGGCCCGGCACCGGGGAGCTGTTTTTT. Translated, it gives CASSSRGSGRPGTGELFF. The chain joins TRBV28 to TRBJ2-2; 9 bases are shared with TRBD2. The CDR3 totals 18 residues. The ends lost 4 bases at V and 4 bases at J; junction bases unmatched: 13. Germline CDR1 MDHEN, CDR2 SYDVKM.

The chain carries TRBV19 and TRBJ2-3; D not resolved. The CDR3 is 15 amino acids. Germline CDR1 is LNHDA and CDR2 is SQIVND (reference sequence). Trimming shortened V by 5 bases and J by 1 base, and 13 bases separated the two germline ends. This chain's CDR3 is CASSPKFSGTDTQYF. DNA of the CDR3: TGTGCCAGTAGTCCAAAATTCAGCGGCACAGATACGCAGTATTTT.

The CDR3 spells CATSDLTRAGTGELFF. DNA for the CDR3: TGTGCCACCAGTGATTTAACCAGGGCCGGCACCGGGGAGCTGTTTTTT. This chain connects TRBV24-1 to TRBJ2-2; weak D call: TRBD1 (5 bases). Germline V gives CDR1 KGHDR, CDR2 SFDVKD. There are 16 residues in the CDR3. Between the trimmed V and J ends, which lost 1 base and 4 bases, there was a span of 12 bases.

The rearrangement links TRBV9 to TRBJ1-4, with a weak D call TRBD1 (6 bases). With 4 bases removed from V and 12 bases from J, the gap between germline ends came to 19 bases. Germline assignment: CDR1 SGDLS and CDR2 YYNGEE. This CDR3 has 14 residues. The CDR3 loop is CASSPRQDRKQLFF. The CDR3 nucleotides read TGTGCCAGCAGCCCCCGACAGGACAGAAAACAACTGTTTTTT.

This chain joins TRBV28 and TRBJ1-2, with TRBD1 matching over 11 bases. This CDR3 region has 15 residues. With 7 bases clipped from V and 3 bases from J, the junction kept 7 bases outside the gene matches. CDR1 and CDR2 (germline): MDHEN, SYDVKM. The CDR3, as DNA: TGTGCCAGCACCTCCCCGGGACAGGGGGACTATGGCTACACCTTC. Translated: CASTSPGQGDYGYTF.

This clone has only one observation. This rearrangement joins TRBV19 to TRBJ2-7, with 7 bases lining up with TRBD2. The CDR3 runs to 13 residues. Germline V gives CDR1 LNHDA, CDR2 SQIVND (reference sequence). Trimming cost V 2 bases and J 5 bases; bases outside gene matches: 3. CDR3 DNA sequence: TGTGCCAGTAGTATAAAGCGGGAAAACGAGCAGTACTTC. Amino acids: CASSIKRENEQYF. Supplemented by reference TRBV19 and TRBJ2-7, the full variable domain reads DGGITQSPKYLFRKEGQNVTLSCEQNLNHDAMYWYRQDPGQGLRLIYYSQIVNDFQKGDIAEGYSVSREKKESFPLTVTSAQKNPTAFYLCASSIKRENEQYFGPGTRLTVT.